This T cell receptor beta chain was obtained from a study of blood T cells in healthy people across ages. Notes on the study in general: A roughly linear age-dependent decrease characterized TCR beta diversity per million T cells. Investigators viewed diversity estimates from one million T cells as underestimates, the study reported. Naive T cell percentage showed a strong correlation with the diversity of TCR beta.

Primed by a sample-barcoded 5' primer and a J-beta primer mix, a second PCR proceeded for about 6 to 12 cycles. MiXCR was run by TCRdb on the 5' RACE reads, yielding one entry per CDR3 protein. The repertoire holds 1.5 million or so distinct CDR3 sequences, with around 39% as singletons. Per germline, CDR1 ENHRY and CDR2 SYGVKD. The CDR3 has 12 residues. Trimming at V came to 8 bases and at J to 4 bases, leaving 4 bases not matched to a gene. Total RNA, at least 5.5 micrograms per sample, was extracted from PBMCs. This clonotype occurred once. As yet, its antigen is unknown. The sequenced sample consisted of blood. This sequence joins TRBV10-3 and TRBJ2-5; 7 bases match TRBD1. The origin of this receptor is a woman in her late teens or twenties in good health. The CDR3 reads CAIGPGGETQYF. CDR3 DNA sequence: TGTGCCATCGGTCCAGGGGGAGAGACCCAGTACTTC.